The rows below give T cell receptor beta chains drawn from one sample of a study of T cell repertoires in cytomegalovirus infection. Each CDR3 protein gets one entry after TCRdb re-called the reads with MiXCR. Altogether approximately 730,000 distinct CDR3 sequences are present, about 28% being singletons, with the ten largest covering over 10%. Their specific antigens are unknown. Specimen: cultured CD8+ T cells from PBMCs, collected from culture after CMV antigen stimulation. The receptors were sampled from a human donor in good health (CMV status not recorded). Some clones in this sample may be carry-over from other donors' samples. The CDR3 runs from the conserved cysteine through the conserved F or W.

CASSLELTGSTDTQYF | TRBJ2-3 | TRBV7-6
CASGGGTDTGELFF | TRBJ2-2 | TRBV7-6
CASIFQGDETGELFF | TRBJ2-2 | TRBV19
CASSMPGQGIFEAFF | TRBJ1-1 | TRBV5-1
CASSVSGTGIFSTNEKLFF | TRBJ1-4 | TRBV9
CASSITENTEAFF | TRBJ1-1 | TRBV19
CSVVLGTGYTF | TRBJ1-2 | TRBV29-1
CASRFGRRNTGELFF | TRBJ2-2 | TRBV5-6
CASSLSGSGSGPLHF | TRBJ1-6 | TRBV27
CATSDTDSPLPQHF | TRBJ1-5 | TRBV24-1
CASSFLLLANPTDTQYF | TRBJ2-3 | TRBV12-3/TRBV12-4
CASSSLGGGVVGYTF | TRBJ1-2 | TRBV7-2
CASSRPQGNYGYTF | TRBJ1-2 | TRBV4-1
CASSSRDSNQPQHF | TRBJ1-5 | TRBV7-2
CASSPTGRGAFF | TRBJ1-1 | TRBV27
CASNELNSNQPQHF | TRBJ1-5 | TRBV7-9
CASAPGNGAYGYTF | TRBJ1-2 | TRBV12-5
CASSRDGGGLYNEQFF | TRBJ2-1 | TRBV6-5
CASSPGTGKTEAFF | TRBJ1-1 | TRBV19
CASSQEGLNTGELFF | TRBJ2-2 | TRBV4-2
CASSVTGDGNEQFF | TRBJ2-1 | TRBV6-1
CASSVVASGRITDTQYF | TRBJ2-3 | TRBV7-2
CASSSYQGGYTF | TRBJ1-2 | TRBV5-1
CASSLGPEEGTQYF | TRBJ2-5 | TRBV27
CASSSVQGNSPLHF | TRBJ1-6 | TRBV28
CASSIRENIPNYGYTF | TRBJ1-2 | TRBV19
CASSVGQRSPLHF | TRBJ1-6 | TRBV10-1
CASSYPASGGTDTQYF | TRBJ2-3 | TRBV6-6
CASSYSNHGGRGADTQYF | TRBJ2-3 | TRBV6-5
CASSDEDRFFYGYTF | TRBJ1-2 | TRBV6-1
CASSYEINTEAFF | TRBJ1-1 | TRBV6-2/TRBV6-3
CASSLRGLAGYEQFF | TRBJ2-1 | TRBV7-6